This TCR beta chain was found in a study of T cells after yellow fever vaccination. The study's findings and limits: FACS-sorted repertoires might harbor abundant contaminating clonotypes from the bulk population. Most primary-vaccination clones reappeared after the booster (just under 98% CD4, 88% CD8).

This clonotype was recorded many times. The target antigen is unknown. The authors made TCR cDNA by 5'RACE template switching, adding a universal primer site and UMIs. TCRdb reprocessed the 5' RACE reads with MiXCR, giving one entry per CDR3 protein. The table lists about 240,000 distinct CDR3 sequences, about 7% of them singletons. The material was CD4+ T cells sorted from PBMCs, obtained 15 days after the yellow fever booster vaccination. This TCR was recovered from a man younger than 45 who received the YFV17D yellow fever vaccine.

The CDR3 loop reads CASSLAGRGPGTEAFF. CDR3 DNA: TGTGCCAGCAGCTTAGCCGGGCGGGGGCCCGGGACTGAAGCTTTCTTT. The rearrangement uses TRBV7-3 and TRBJ1-1; possible D gene TRBD1, 6 bases. The CDR3 is 16 residues long. V lost 2 bases to trimming and J lost 5 bases, with 18 bases between them. Germline V gives CDR1 SGHTA, CDR2 FQGTGA. Variable domain in full (rest from reference TRBV7-3 and TRBJ1-1): GAGVSQTPSNKVTEKGKYVELRCDPISGHTALYWYRQSLGQGPEFLIYFQGTGAADDSGLPNDRFFAVRPEGSVSTLKIQRTERGDSAVYLCASSLAGRGPGTEAFFGQGTRLTVV.